The 10 T cell receptor beta chains listed next were all sequenced from one sample in a study of T-cell memory formation after mild COVID-19. Via MiXCR, TCRdb re-called the 5' RACE reads, giving one row per CDR3 protein. The sample has over 300,000 distinct CDR3 sequences; 20% to 25% are singletons. The sample was PBMCs or a T cell subset sorted from them (not recorded which). These receptors were collected from a man aged 18 to 30 who had mild COVID-19 (a few samples of this study predate the infection). Cell type and time point are not known.

This clonotype appeared a few times. The CDR3, as DNA: TGTGCCAGCAGTTTAGGGACTGGGCGCACAGATACGCAGTATTTT. Protein: CASSLGTGRTDTQYF. The V gene is TRBV12-3 or TRBV12-4, the J gene TRBJ2-3; D perhaps matches TRBD2 (5 bases). This CDR3 comprises 15 residues. V was pared by 1 base and J by 1 base, with 9 bases between.

J is TRBJ1-2 and V is TRBV6-2 or TRBV6-3, with D unresolved. This CDR3 is built from 15 residues. The germline V gene has CDR1 MNHEY and CDR2 SVGEGT. Trimming left V 6 bases short and J 4 bases short, with 18 bases between. The CDR3: CASSPTDGPVYGYTF. The CDR3 bases are TGTGCCAGCAGCCCTACGGACGGACCCGTCTATGGCTACACCTTC.

This clonotype showed up just a few times. The chain joins TRBV5-4 to TRBJ2-1, with TRBD1 matching over 9 bases. This CDR3 region has 14 residues. Germline V gene lookup returns CDR1 SGHNT and CDR2 YYREEE (reference sequence). Trimming at V came to 4 bases and at J to 5 bases, leaving 4 bases not matched to a gene. CDR3 region: CASSHGQGNNEQFF. DNA of the CDR3: TGTGCCAGCAGCCACGGACAGGGGAACAATGAGCAGTTCTTC.

The chain uses TRBV2 and TRBJ2-6, with unresolved D. Germline lookup yields CDR1 SNHLY and CDR2 FYNNEI. The CDR3 runs to 16 residues. Trimming stripped 6 bases from V and 0 bases from J, with 12 bases between. The CDR3 DNA reads as TGTGCCAGCAGCAGTTCAGGTAGCTCTGGGGCCAACGTCCTGACTTTC. As protein: CASSSSGSSGANVLTF.

CDR3 residues: CATQTGDENTIYF. CDR3 sequence (DNA): TGTGCCACCCAGACAGGGGACGAAAACACCATATATTTT. The V gene is TRBV7-8, the J gene TRBJ1-3; TRBD1 aligns across 8 bases. Germline V gene data show CDR1 as SGHVS and CDR2 as FQNEAQ. The V gene end was trimmed by 10 bases and the J gene end by 6 bases; junction bases not matched to a gene: 8. The length of the CDR3 is 13 residues.

This clonotype has a single count. The CDR3 region has the DNA TGTGCCAGCAGCTTTACGTCGGGACAGGGGATCGGGAACTATGGCTACACCTTC. Amino acid sequence: CASSFTSGQGIGNYGYTF. The J gene is TRBJ1-2, the V gene TRBV7-9; the match to TRBD1 covers 10 bases. CDR1 is SEHNR, CDR2 FQNEAQ, per germline (reference sequence). J gave up 2 bases and V 3 bases, and 12 bases lay outside the gene matches. The CDR3 is 18 residues long. The variable domain in full, completed from reference TRBV7-9 and TRBJ1-2, reads DTGVSQNPRHKITKRGQNVTFRCDPISEHNRLYWYRQTLGQGPEFLTYFQNEAQLEKSRLLSDRFSAERPKGSFSTLEIQRTEQGDSAMYLCASSFTSGQGIGNYGYTFGSGTRLTVV.

This clonotype has more than one count but fewer than ten. V is TRBV5-1 and J is TRBJ1-6; D gene unclear. Germline V lookup: CDR1 SGHRS, CDR2 YFSETQ. V lost 0 bases to trimming and J lost 0 bases, with 4 bases between them. The CDR3 is made up of 15 amino acids. The CDR3 DNA reads TGCGCCAGCAGCTTGGAGAGCTCCTATAATTCACCCCTCCACTTT. This codes for CASSLESSYNSPLHF. The full variable domain, with the rest looked up from reference TRBV5-1 and TRBJ1-6, is KAGVTQTPRYLIKTRGQQVTLSCSPISGHRSVSWYQQTPGQGLQFLFEYFSETQRNKGNFPGRFSGRQFSNSRSEMNVSTLELGDSALYLCASSLESSYNSPLHFGNGTRLTVT.

The chain links TRBV6-2 or TRBV6-3 to TRBJ2-3; D is possibly TRBD2 (5 bases). Germline assignment: CDR1 MNHEY and CDR2 SVGEGT. The CDR3 has 13 residues. V was clipped by 2 bases and J by 4 bases, with 7 bases between them. CDR3 coding DNA: TGTGCCAGCAGTTACCCCGGGGCAGATACGCAGTATTTT. The encoded protein is CASSYPGADTQYF.

This clonotype came up a few times. The rearrangement joins TRBV12-3 or TRBV12-4 to TRBJ2-3; no clear D. The CDR3 is 12 amino acids. Trimming cost V 7 bases and J 4 bases, with 9 bases left between them. DNA for the CDR3: TGTGCCAGCACCCCAGCATCAGATACGCAGTATTTT. Residues: CASTPASDTQYF.

The chain has TRBV7-3 and TRBJ2-1, with 7 bases identical to TRBD1. Trimming took 6 bases from V and 5 from J; bases not matched to a gene: 4. From germline, CDR1 is SGHTA and CDR2 FQGTGA. This CDR3 has 13 amino acids. In DNA, the CDR3 is TGTGCCAGCAGTTTAGGGGGCCACAATGAGCAGTTCTTC. As protein: CASSLGGHNEQFF.